Following are 15 T cell receptor beta chains from one sample sequenced in a study of cytomegalovirus exposure and HLA in healthy donors. 60 Vbeta and 13 Jbeta primers were used in PCR. The method was immunoSEQ multiplex PCR; TCRdb's version includes in-frame clones alone and lacks a portion of them. This sample carries around 170,000 clones, 65% to 85% of them seen once, and the ten largest clones take 1.3% to 1.5%. Sequenced input: PBMCs. The receptors derive from a girl aged 10 to 17 in good health and CMV-seropositive.

This chain uses TRBV5-1 with TRBJ2-2, with no clear D. Germline CDR1 is SGHRS and CDR2 is YFSETQ. V was pared by 0 bases and J by 2 bases, with 14 bases between. The CDR3 runs to 17 residues. The CDR3 loop reads CASSLEYFATNTGELFF. DNA for the CDR3: TGCGCCAGCAGCTTGGAATACTTCGCGACTAACACCGGGGAGCTGTTTTTT.

The table lists this clone with a few counts. J is TRBJ1-5 and V is TRBV27; no definite D call. This CDR3 has 14 amino acids. V gave up 5 bases and J gave up 6 bases, with 14 bases separating them. Germline assignment: CDR1 MNHEY and CDR2 SMNVEV (reference sequence). The CDR3 is CASSPREGGQPQHF. The CDR3 bases are TGTGCCAGCAGTCCCCGGGAGGGAGGTCAGCCCCAGCATTTT.

The chain couples TRBV6-5 to TRBJ2-1, with D tentatively TRBD2 (7 bases). Germline CDR1 MNHEY, CDR2 SVGAGI. The CDR3 totals 16 residues. The V end was cut by 0 bases, the J end by 3 bases, with 12 bases between. This CDR3 is CASSYSGGGGYNEQFF. Written as DNA, the CDR3 is TGTGCCAGCAGTTACTCCGGCGGGGGCGGCTACAATGAGCAGTTCTTC.

J is TRBJ1-2 and V is TRBV15; perhaps TRBD1 as D (5 bases). Germline CDR1 LNHNV, CDR2 YYDKDF (reference sequence). Trimming cost V 5 bases and J 7 bases, with 11 bases left between them. This CDR3 region has 12 residues. As DNA, the CDR3 is TGTGCCACCAGCCCGGGGGAGGGTGGCTACACCTTC. Translating gives CATSPGEGGYTF.

This clone was counted once. The chain has TRBV9 and TRBJ2-5; 8 bases match TRBD2. The J segment lost 5 bases and the V segment lost 6 bases, leaving 21 bases of the junction unmatched. CDR1 SGDLS and CDR2 YYNGEE come from the germline V gene. This CDR3 comprises 18 residues. The CDR3 DNA reads TGTGCCAGCACCCGGGGGGGCGGCAGGGTGGCCGCAGGGGAGACCCAGTACTTC. Translated, it gives CASTRGGGRVAAGETQYF.

The chain joins TRBV2 to TRBJ2-5; tentatively, D is TRBD2 (5 bases). Trimming shortened V by 2 bases and J by 1 base, and 17 bases separated the two germline ends. The CDR3 loop spans 17 amino acids. The germline V gene encodes CDR1 SNHLY and CDR2 FYNNEI. CDR3 sequence: CASSELAYSRVQETQYF. The CDR3 region has the DNA TGTGCCAGCAGTGAACTAGCCTACTCAAGGGTCCAAGAGACCCAGTACTTC.

This chain links TRBV2 with TRBJ2-2; TRBD2 agrees at 9 bases. The germline CDR1 and CDR2 sequences are SNHLY and FYNNEI. This CDR3 comprises 15 residues. Trimming removed 7 bases from V and 5 bases from J; junction bases left unmatched: 8. The CDR3 DNA reads as TGTGCCAGCAAGGAGGGAAGCGGGGGGACCGGGGAGCTGTTTTTT. It translates to CASKEGSGGTGELFF.

The CDR3 region is CASSSSSVIGPTYEQYF. CDR3 DNA: TGTGCCAGCAGCTCTTCTAGCGTGATAGGGCCGACCTACGAGCAGTACTTC. The chain joins TRBV7-6 to TRBJ2-7, with D maybe TRBD2 (6 bases). Per the germline V gene, CDR1 is SGHVS and CDR2 is FNYEAQ. The ends were cut back, 4 bases at V and 2 bases at J, with 21 bases in the middle. CDR3 length: 17 residues.

This clone is a singleton in its sample. The rearrangement links TRBV7-2 to TRBJ2-7; 10 positions agree with TRBD1. Germline CDR1 SGHTA, CDR2 FQGNSA. This CDR3 has 14 residues. The V gene end was trimmed by 4 bases and the J gene end by 0 bases; junction bases not matched to a gene: 0. This chain's CDR3 is CASSWDRGSYEQYF. For the CDR3, the DNA is TGTGCCAGCAGCTGGGACAGGGGCTCCTACGAGCAGTACTTC.

The V call is TRBV7-9, the J call TRBJ2-4, with D perhaps TRBD1 (7 bases). The CDR3 contains 17 residues. V was pared by 5 bases and J by 0 bases, with 17 bases between. The germline V gene encodes CDR1 SEHNR and CDR2 FQNEAQ (reference sequence). The CDR3 sequence: CASSPRGTALAKNIQYF. The CDR3 DNA follows: TGTGCCAGCAGCCCCCGCGGGACAGCGCTAGCCAAAAACATTCAGTACTTC.

This clone was detected only once. Germline and junction disagree at one end, which may indicate a read error. The rearrangement uses TRBV13 and TRBJ1-1, with 9 bases lining up with TRBD1. The CDR3 contains 17 residues. From germline, CDR1 is PRHDT and CDR2 FYEKMQ (reference sequence). Here the CDR3 DNA reads TGTGCCAGCAGCTTAGGACAGGGGGCGCAGGGGAACCCTGAAGCTTTCTTT. The encoded protein is CASSLGQGAQGNPEAFF.

This clone was recorded a few times. The same CDR3 arises from other DNA sequences in this sample as well. The chain has TRBV7-2 and TRBJ2-5; D is undetermined. There are 13 residues in the CDR3. V lost 1 base to trimming and J lost 5 bases, with 8 bases between them. Germline assignment: CDR1 SGHTA and CDR2 FQGNSA. The CDR3 region has the DNA TGTGCCAGCAGCTTAGGTGTACGGGAGACCCAGTACTTC. Translated, it gives CASSLGVRETQYF. The full variable domain, rest sourced from reference TRBV7-2 and TRBJ2-5, is GAGVSQSPSNKVTEKGKDVELRCDPISGHTALYWYRQSLGQGLEFLIYFQGNSAPDKSGLPSDRFSAERTGGSVSTLTIQRTQQEDSAVYLCASSLGVRETQYFGPGTRLLVL.

The J gene is TRBJ2-7, the V gene TRBV11-2, with 7 bases identical to TRBD1. The V and J ends lost 4 bases and 3 bases, in that order; junction bases with no gene match: 9. The CDR3 length is 15 residues. Germline CDR1 is SGHAT and CDR2 is FQNNGV. The DNA of the CDR3 is TGTGCCAGCAGCTATTTGAAAACAGGGGTCTACGAGCAGTACTTC. This encodes CASSYLKTGVYEQYF.

V and J are TRBV7-2 and TRBJ1-1; the D is unclear. The CDR3 extends over 14 amino acids. V shed 5 bases and J shed 1 base, with 11 bases lying between them. Germline values: CDR1 SGHTA, CDR2 FQGNSA. The CDR3 coding sequence is TGTGCCAGCAGCCCGAATCGAGAGAACACTGAAGCTTTCTTT. Protein: CASSPNRENTEAFF.

This chain links TRBV5-6 with TRBJ2-7, with 16 bases fitting TRBD2. Germline V gene sequence: CDR1 SGHDT, CDR2 YYEEEE. This CDR3 region has 15 residues. V dropped 4 bases and J dropped 7; count of bases not matched to a gene: 5. The CDR3 here is CASSRGLAGGGEQYF. In DNA form, the CDR3 reads TGTGCCAGCAGCAGGGGACTAGCGGGAGGGGGGGAGCAGTACTTC.